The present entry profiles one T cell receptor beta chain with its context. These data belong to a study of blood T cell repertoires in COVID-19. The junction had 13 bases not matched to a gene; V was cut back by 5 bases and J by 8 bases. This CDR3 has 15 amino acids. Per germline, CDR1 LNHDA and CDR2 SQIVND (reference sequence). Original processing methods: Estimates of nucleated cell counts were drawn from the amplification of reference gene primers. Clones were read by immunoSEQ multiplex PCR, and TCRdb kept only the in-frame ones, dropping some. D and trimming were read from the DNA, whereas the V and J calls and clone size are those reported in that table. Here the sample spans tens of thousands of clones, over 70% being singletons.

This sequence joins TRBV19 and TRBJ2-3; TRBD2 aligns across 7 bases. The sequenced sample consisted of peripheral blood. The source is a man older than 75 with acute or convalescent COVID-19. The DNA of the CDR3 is TGTGCCAGTAGTGACGGGGCCCTAGGGAGGGGTACGCAGTATTTT. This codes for CASSDGALGRGTQYF.